This T cell receptor beta chain was captured in a study of cytomegalovirus exposure and HLA in healthy donors. Regarding the study as a whole: More clonal expansion characterized HLA-associated TCR beta chains than equally common others in a later analysis.

The PCR employed 60 Vbeta primers together with 13 Jbeta primers. Using immunoSEQ multiplex PCR, the repertoire was profiled, and TCRdb retains in-frame clones only, with some absent. The sample contains some 150,000 clones, 60% to 85% of which appear only once. As regards this clone: What it binds is unknown.

V dropped 3 bases and J dropped 6; count of bases not matched to a gene: 11. The CDR3 consists of 17 residues. Germline CDR1 and CDR2: SNHLY and FYNNEI. The chain links TRBV2 to TRBJ2-2; 9 nucleotides agree with TRBD1. The sample was PBMCs. The TCR comes from a female donor in good health and CMV-seronegative. CDR3 in amino acids: CASSDGGTGFLSGELFF. The CDR3 DNA reads TGTGCCAGCAGTGATGGGGGGACAGGGTTTCTATCCGGGGAGCTGTTTTTT.